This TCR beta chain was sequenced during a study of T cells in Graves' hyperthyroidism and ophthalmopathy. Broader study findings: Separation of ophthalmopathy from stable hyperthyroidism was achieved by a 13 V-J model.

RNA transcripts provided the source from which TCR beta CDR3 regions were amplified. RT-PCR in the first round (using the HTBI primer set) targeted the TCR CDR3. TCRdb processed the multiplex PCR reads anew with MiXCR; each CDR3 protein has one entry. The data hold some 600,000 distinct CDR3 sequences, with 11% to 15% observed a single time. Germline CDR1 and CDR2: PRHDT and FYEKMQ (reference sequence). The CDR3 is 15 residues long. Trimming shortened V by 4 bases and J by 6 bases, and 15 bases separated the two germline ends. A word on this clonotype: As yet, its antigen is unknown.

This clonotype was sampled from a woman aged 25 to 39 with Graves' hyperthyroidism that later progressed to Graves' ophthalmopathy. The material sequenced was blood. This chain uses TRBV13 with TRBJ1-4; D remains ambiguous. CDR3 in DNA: TGTGCCAGCAGCTCGACCGGGATTTCCCATGAAAAACTGTTTTTT. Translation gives CASSSTGISHEKLFF.